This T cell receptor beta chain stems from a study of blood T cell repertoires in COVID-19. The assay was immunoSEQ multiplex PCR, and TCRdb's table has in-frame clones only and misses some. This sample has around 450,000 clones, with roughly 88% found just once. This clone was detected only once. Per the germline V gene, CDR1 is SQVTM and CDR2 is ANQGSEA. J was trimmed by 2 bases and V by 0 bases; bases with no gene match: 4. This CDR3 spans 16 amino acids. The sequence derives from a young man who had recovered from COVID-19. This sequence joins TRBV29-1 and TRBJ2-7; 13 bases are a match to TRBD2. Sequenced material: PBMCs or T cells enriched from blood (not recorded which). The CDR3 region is CSVEDGTSGTTYEQYF. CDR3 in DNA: TGCAGCGTTGAAGATGGGACTAGCGGGACCACCTACGAGCAGTACTTC.